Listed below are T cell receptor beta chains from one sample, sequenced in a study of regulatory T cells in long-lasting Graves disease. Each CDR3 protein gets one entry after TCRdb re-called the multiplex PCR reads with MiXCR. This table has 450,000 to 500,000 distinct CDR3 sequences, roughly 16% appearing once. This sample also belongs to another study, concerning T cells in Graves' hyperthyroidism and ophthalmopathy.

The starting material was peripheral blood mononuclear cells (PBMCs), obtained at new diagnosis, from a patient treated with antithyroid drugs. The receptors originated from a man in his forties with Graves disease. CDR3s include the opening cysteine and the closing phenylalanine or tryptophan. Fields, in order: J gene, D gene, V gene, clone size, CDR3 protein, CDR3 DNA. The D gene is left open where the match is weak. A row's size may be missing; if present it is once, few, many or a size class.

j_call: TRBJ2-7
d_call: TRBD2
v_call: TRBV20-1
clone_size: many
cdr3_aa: CSARLQAGGPYEQYF
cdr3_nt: TGCAGTGCTAGACTCCAAGCGGGAGGGCCCTACGAGCAGTACTTC

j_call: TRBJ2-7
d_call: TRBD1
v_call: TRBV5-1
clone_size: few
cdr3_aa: CASNPGTGSEQYF
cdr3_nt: TGCGCCAGCAACCCCGGGACAGGGTCCGAGCAGTACTTC

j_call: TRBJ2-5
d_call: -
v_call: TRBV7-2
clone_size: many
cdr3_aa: CASSQDPTETQYF
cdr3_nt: TGTGCCAGCAGCCAGGACCCAACAGAGACCCAGTACTTC

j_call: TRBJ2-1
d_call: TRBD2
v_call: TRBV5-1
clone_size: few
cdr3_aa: CASSRIKAGIYNEQFF
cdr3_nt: TGCGCCAGCAGCCGGATTAAAGCGGGAATATACAATGAGCAGTTCTTC

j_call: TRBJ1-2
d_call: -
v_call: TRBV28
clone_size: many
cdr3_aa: CASSFVSGSYGYTF
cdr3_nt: TGTGCCAGCAGTTTCGTCTCAGGGAGCTATGGCTACACCTTC

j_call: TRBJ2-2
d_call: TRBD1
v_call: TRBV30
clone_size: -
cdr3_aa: CAWRTTPGQGLRVVTGELFF
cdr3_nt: TGTGCCTGGCGCACTACCCCGGGACAGGGGCTCAGGGTGGTCACCGGGGAGCTGTTTTTT

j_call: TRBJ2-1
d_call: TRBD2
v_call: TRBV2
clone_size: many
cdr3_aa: CASSYSGRADNEQFF
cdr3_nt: TGTGCCAGCAGTTATAGCGGGAGGGCCGACAATGAGCAGTTCTTC

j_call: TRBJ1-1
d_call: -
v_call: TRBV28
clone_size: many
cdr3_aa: CASSFGGGNTEAFF
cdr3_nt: TGTGCCAGCAGTTTTGGGGGGGGCAACACTGAAGCTTTCTTT

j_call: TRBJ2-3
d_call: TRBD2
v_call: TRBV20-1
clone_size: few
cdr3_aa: CSATQASGTTDTQYF
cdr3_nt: TGCAGTGCTACCCAGGCTAGCGGAACCACAGATACGCAGTATTTT

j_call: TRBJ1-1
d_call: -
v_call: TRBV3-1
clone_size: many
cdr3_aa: CASSQTGSETFF
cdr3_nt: TGTGCCAGCAGCCAAACAGGATCGGAAACTTTCTTT

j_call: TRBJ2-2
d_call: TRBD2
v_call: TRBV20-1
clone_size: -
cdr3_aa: CSATGWTSGGTGELFF
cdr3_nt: TGCAGTGCCACTGGCTGGACTAGCGGGGGCACCGGGGAGCTGTTTTTT

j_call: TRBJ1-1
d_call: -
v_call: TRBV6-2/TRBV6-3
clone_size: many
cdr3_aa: CASSYGGPGTEAFF
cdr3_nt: TGTGCCAGCAGTTACGGGGGCCCCGGAACTGAAGCTTTCTTT

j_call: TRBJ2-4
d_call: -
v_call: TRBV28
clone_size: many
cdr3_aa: CASRGWDKNIQYF
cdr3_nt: TGTGCCAGCAGAGGTTGGGACAAAAACATTCAGTACTTC

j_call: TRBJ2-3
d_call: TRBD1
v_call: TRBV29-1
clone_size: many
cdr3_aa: CSVEGAQGDTDTQYF
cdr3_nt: TGCAGCGTTGAAGGGGCTCAGGGGGACACAGATACGCAGTATTTT

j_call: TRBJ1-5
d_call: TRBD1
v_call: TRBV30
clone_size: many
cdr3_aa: CAWRGQGMSNQPQHF
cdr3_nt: TGTGCCTGGAGGGGACAGGGGATGAGCAATCAGCCCCAGCATTTT

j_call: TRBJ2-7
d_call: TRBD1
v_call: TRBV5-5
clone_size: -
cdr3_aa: CASSSTTEGARYEQYF
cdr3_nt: TGTGCCAGCAGCTCCACCACAGAGGGGGCGCGCTACGAGCAGTACTTC

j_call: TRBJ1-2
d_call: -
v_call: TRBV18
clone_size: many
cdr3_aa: CASSGGPNYGYTF
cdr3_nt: TGTGCCAGCTCAGGTGGACCCAACTATGGCTACACCTTC

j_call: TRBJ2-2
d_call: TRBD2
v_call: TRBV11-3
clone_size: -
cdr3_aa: CASRPSGGLGGELFF
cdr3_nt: TGTGCCAGCAGGCCAAGCGGGGGGCTGGGCGGGGAGCTGTTTTTT

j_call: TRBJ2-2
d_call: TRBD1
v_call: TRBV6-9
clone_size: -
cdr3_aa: CASSSPNDRGGTGELFF
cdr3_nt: TGTGCCAGCAGTTCTCCCAATGACAGGGGAGGAACCGGGGAGCTGTTTTTT

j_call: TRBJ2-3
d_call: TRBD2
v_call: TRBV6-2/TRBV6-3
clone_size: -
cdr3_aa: CASSYSVAGGADTQYF
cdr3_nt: TGTGCCAGCAGTTACTCGGTTGCGGGAGGTGCAGATACGCAGTATTTT